The TCR beta chain described here comes from a study of T cell responses to AZD1222 COVID-19 vaccine. Method: immunoSEQ multiplex PCR; TCRdb's copy keeps in-frame clones and lacks some. This sample carries roughly 77,000 clones, roughly 88% of them seen once, and the ten largest clones take roughly 5%. V lost 0 bases, J lost 5 bases, and 4 bases lay in between. The CDR3 sequence is 12 residues long. Germline CDR1 reads SEHNR; CDR2 reads FQNEAQ (reference sequence). Details on this clone: What it recognizes is unknown.

Whole-study findings and limits: Spike as a whole was targeted by vaccine-associated CD4 TCRs, dominant at 160-218 and 743-854. There were repertoire samples only from the period after the peak T cell response. Females outnumbered males among donors, who were mostly white British; clonal diversity was possibly underestimated.

This TCR was recovered from an adult in good health. The source material was peripheral blood, sampled on day 0 of MenACWY control vaccination. The V gene is TRBV7-9, the J gene TRBJ2-5; D ambiguous. This CDR3 is CASSLAGETQYF. The CDR3 DNA is TGTGCCAGCAGCTTAGCAGGGGAGACCCAGTACTTC.